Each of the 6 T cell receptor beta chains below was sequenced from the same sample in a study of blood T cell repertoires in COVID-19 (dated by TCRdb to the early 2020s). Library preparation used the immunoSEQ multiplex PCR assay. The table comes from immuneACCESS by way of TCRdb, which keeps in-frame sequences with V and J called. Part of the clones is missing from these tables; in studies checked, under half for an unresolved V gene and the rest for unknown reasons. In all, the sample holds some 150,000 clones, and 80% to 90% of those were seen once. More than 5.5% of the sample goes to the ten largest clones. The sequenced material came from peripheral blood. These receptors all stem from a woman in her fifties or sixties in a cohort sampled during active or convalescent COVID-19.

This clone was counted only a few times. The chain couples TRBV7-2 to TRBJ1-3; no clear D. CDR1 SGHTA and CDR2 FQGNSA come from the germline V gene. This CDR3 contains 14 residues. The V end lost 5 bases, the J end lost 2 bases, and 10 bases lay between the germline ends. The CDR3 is CASSPQTTGNTIYF. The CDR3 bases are TGTGCCAGCAGCCCTCAGACTACTGGAAACACCATATATTTT.

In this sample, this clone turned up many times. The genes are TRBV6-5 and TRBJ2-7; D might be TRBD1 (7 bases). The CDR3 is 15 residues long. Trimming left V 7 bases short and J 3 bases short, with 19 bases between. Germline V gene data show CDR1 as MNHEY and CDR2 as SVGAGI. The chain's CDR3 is CASNHPGQGGYEQYF. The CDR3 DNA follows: TGTGCCAGCAACCACCCGGGGCAGGGGGGCTACGAGCAGTACTTC.

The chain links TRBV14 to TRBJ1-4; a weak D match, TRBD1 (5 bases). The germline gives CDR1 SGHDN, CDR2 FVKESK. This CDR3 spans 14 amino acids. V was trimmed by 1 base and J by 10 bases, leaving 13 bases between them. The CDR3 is CASSQAGPTGKLFF. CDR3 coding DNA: TGTGCCAGCAGCCAAGCGGGTCCCACAGGAAAACTGTTTTTT.

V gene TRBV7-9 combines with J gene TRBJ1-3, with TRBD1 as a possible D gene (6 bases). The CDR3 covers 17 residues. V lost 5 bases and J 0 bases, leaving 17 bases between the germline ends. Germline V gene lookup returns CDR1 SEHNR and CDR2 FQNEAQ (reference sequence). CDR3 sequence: CASSKSGQRTSGNTIYF. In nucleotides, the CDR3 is TGTGCCAGCAGCAAAAGCGGACAGAGGACCTCTGGAAACACCATATATTTT.

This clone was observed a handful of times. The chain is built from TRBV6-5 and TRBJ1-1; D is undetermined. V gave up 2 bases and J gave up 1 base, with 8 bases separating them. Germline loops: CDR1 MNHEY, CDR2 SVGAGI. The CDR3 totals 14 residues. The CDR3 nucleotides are TGTGCCAGCAGTTACATTAATCGGAACACTGAAGCTTTCTTT. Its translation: CASSYINRNTEAFF.

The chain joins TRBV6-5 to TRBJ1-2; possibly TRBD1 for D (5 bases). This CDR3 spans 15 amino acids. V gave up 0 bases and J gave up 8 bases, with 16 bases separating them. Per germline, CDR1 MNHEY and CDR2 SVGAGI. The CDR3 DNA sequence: TGTGCCAGCAGTTACTCGATGCCCCAGGGCTTGGGCTACACCTTC. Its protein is CASSYSMPQGLGYTF.